These T cell receptor beta chains were read from a single sample in a study of blood T cell repertoires in COVID-19. The table came from immunoSEQ multiplex PCR; TCRdb's copy has only in-frame clones and leaves some out. This sample yields over 130,000 clones, of which 85% to 90% are seen a single time; about 11% belongs to the top ten. Material: peripheral blood. These receptors all come from a woman older than 75 with acute or convalescent COVID-19. The CDR3 runs from the conserved cysteine through the conserved F or W. D genes are given only for firm matches. The size field is filled for only some rows; it gives once, few, many or a size class.

j_call v_call clone_size d_call cdr3_length cdr3_aa cdr3_nt
TRBJ1-4 TRBV5-1 - TRBD1 17 CASRGPGQGTTNEKLFF TGCGCCAGCAGAGGGCCGGGACAGGGCACGACTAATGAAAAACTGTTTTTT
TRBJ1-1 TRBV20-1 - - 15 CSASSSSAGNTEAFF TGCAGTGCTAGTTCTTCATCGGCGGGGAACACTGAAGCTTTCTTT
TRBJ1-3 TRBV19 - - 14 CASHPQGIGNTIYF TGTGCCAGCCACCCTCAGGGAATTGGAAACACCATATATTTT
TRBJ2-1 TRBV5-1 - - 15 CASSFSPDSYNEQFF TGCGCCAGCAGCTTTTCTCCAGACTCCTACAATGAGCAGTTCTTC
TRBJ1-2 TRBV7-2 - - 12 CASSAQGYGYTF TGTGCCAGCAGCGCTCAGGGGTATGGCTACACCTTC
TRBJ1-5 TRBV19 - - 17 CASSMRGLTGSNQPQHF TGTGCCAGTAGTATGAGAGGACTCACGGGTAGCAATCAGCCCCAGCATTTT
TRBJ2-6 TRBV4-3 - - 19 CASSAQLRENLAGTNVLTF TGCGCCAGCAGCGCCCAACTCAGGGAAAACCTCGCTGGGACCAACGTCCTGACTTTC
TRBJ1-3 TRBV5-1 - - 14 CASSLASGRDTIYF TGCGCCAGCAGCTTGGCGTCGGGAAGGGACACCATATATTTT
TRBJ2-7 TRBV11-2 - TRBD1 16 CASSSYRTGLNYEQYF TGTGCCAGCAGCTCCTACAGGACAGGGCTTAACTACGAGCAGTACTTC
TRBJ1-5 TRBV2 - - 13 CASRGLGAQPQHF TGTGCCAGCCGTGGGTTAGGGGCCCAGCCCCAGCATTTT
TRBJ2-1 TRBV5-1 few - 14 CASSLVAGAYEQFF TGCGCCAGCAGCTTGGTGGCGGGGGCCTATGAGCAGTTCTTC
TRBJ1-4 TRBV2 - TRBD1 16 CASSEVTGAINEKLFF TGTGCCAGCAGTGAAGTAACAGGGGCAATAAATGAAAAACTGTTTTTT
TRBJ1-2 TRBV6-6 once - 15 CASSYSNRANYGYTF TGTGCCAGCAGTTACTCCAACAGGGCTAACTATGGCTACACCTTC
TRBJ1-5 TRBV6-6 - - 15 CASSWTPSSNQPQHF TGTGCCAGCAGTTGGACTCCGAGTAGCAATCAGCCCCAGCATTTT
TRBJ2-1 TRBV5-1 - TRBD2 15 CASSAGLAGYNEQFF TGCGCCAGCAGCGCGGGACTAGCGGGCTACAATGAGCAGTTCTTC
TRBJ1-5 TRBV7-9 - TRBD1 14 CASSPTGGGQPQHF TGTGCCAGCAGCCCGACAGGGGGCGGTCAGCCCCAGCATTTT
TRBJ1-1 TRBV12-3/TRBV12-4 - - 12 CASVGTPGGAFF TGTGCCAGCGTAGGCACCCCCGGCGGAGCTTTCTTT
TRBJ2-3 TRBV3-1/TRBV3-2 - TRBD1 15 CASSLGQGFTDTQYF TGTGCCAGCAGCCTTGGACAGGGATTCACAGATACGCAGTATTTT
TRBJ1-1 TRBV2 once - 13 CASSETRRAEAFF TGTGCCAGCAGTGAAACAAGGCGGGCTGAAGCTTTCTTT
TRBJ1-5 TRBV7-9 - - 14 CASSLSDSNQPQHF TGTGCCAGCAGCTTATCAGATAGCAATCAGCCCCAGCATTTT
TRBJ1-1 TRBV28 - - 13 CASITRRGSEAFF TGTGCCAGCATCACCAGGAGAGGGTCTGAAGCTTTCTTT
TRBJ1-6 TRBV19 - - 13 CASSLSGHGALHF TGTGCCAGTAGTTTGTCAGGGCACGGTGCCCTCCACTTT
TRBJ1-1 TRBV24-1 - - 16 CATTITVGSPNTEAFF TGTGCCACTACGATAACGGTCGGGTCTCCGAACACTGAAGCTTTCTTT
TRBJ1-1 TRBV30 - TRBD1 13 CAFLRDSNTEAFF TGTGCCTTCCTCCGGGACAGCAACACTGAAGCTTTCTTT
TRBJ2-2 TRBV7-2 - - 17 CASSLRAVELGTGELFF TGTGCCAGCAGCTTACGAGCGGTGGAACTCGGGACCGGGGAGCTGTTTTTT
TRBJ1-1 TRBV2 - - 14 CASRPEGGNTEAFF TGTGCCAGCAGACCGGAGGGCGGGAACACTGAAGCTTTCTTT
TRBJ1-4 TRBV6-5 - TRBD1 15 CASRLQGAGNEKLFF TGTGCCAGCAGACTACAGGGGGCGGGAAATGAAAAACTGTTTTTT
TRBJ1-5 TRBV6-5 - - 14 CASSQSYSNQPQHF TGTGCCAGCAGTCAGTCATATAGCAATCAGCCCCAGCATTTT
TRBJ1-1 TRBV19 - - 13 CASTGNMNTEAFF TGTGCCAGTACAGGGAATATGAACACTGAAGCTTTCTTT
TRBJ1-1 TRBV5-1 - - 15 CASRSRGREGTEAFF TGCGCCAGCAGGTCCCGGGGAAGGGAGGGCACTGAAGCTTTCTTT
TRBJ1-2 TRBV18 - TRBD1 14 CASSPTQGDYGYTF TGTGCCAGCTCACCCACTCAGGGGGACTATGGCTACACCTTC
TRBJ2-7 TRBV6-2/TRBV6-3 - TRBD1 15 CASSLPTGVSYEQYF TGTGCCAGCAGTCTTCCGACAGGGGTGTCCTACGAGCAGTACTTC
TRBJ2-5 TRBV5-1 - TRBD2 15 CASSLSAGTQETQYF TGCGCCAGCAGCTTGTCAGCGGGGACCCAAGAGACCCAGTACTTC
TRBJ1-6 TRBV3-1/TRBV3-2 - TRBD1 15 CASSHRGNYNSPLHF TGTGCCAGCAGCCACAGGGGGAACTATAATTCACCCCTCCACTTT
TRBJ2-3 TRBV2 - TRBD2 15 CASYRPGLAADTQYF TGTGCCAGCTATAGACCGGGACTAGCGGCAGATACGCAGTATTTT
TRBJ1-1 TRBV5-1 once TRBD1 14 CASQLGQGDTEAFF TGCGCCAGCCAACTTGGACAGGGAGACACTGAAGCTTTCTTT
TRBJ2-3 TRBV5-4 - TRBD1 15 CASSLLGQGTDTQYF TGTGCCAGCAGCTTGCTGGGACAGGGAACAGATACGCAGTATTTT
TRBJ1-1 TRBV5-1 once TRBD1 16 CASSPGGTEANTEAFF TGCGCCAGCAGCCCAGGGGGCACGGAGGCGAACACTGAAGCTTTCTTT
TRBJ2-2 TRBV10-3 - TRBD2 14 CAARALGGTGELFF TGTGCCGCCAGGGCCCTGGGAGGGACCGGGGAGCTGTTTTTT
TRBJ1-5 TRBV7-9 few - 12 CASSLVSQPQHF TGTGCCAGCAGCTTAGTGAGTCAGCCCCAGCATTTT
TRBJ1-2 TRBV18 - TRBD1 15 CASSPPGRGQYGYTF TGTGCCAGCTCACCACCTGGTAGGGGACAGTATGGCTACACCTTC
TRBJ1-2 TRBV29-1 - - 11 CSVAGYYGYTF TGCAGCGTTGCGGGGTACTATGGCTACACCTTC
TRBJ1-3 TRBV7-9 once - 16 CASSPRQASSGNTIYF TGTGCCAGCAGCCCCCGACAGGCTAGCTCTGGAAACACCATATATTTT
TRBJ1-2 TRBV14 - - 14 CASSQAAGDYGYTF TGTGCCAGCAGCCAAGCGGCCGGAGATTATGGCTACACCTTC
TRBJ1-6 TRBV7-2 - - 14 CASSLGTQGLPLHF TGTGCCAGCAGCTTAGGAACTCAGGGCTTACCCCTCCACTTT
TRBJ1-3 TRBV5-1 - TRBD1 17 CASSELGGPSSGNTIYF TGCGCCAGCAGCGAGTTAGGGGGCCCAAGCTCTGGAAACACCATATATTTT
TRBJ2-1 TRBV7-2 - - 16 CASRQGAGGLYNEQFF TGTGCCAGCCGACAGGGGGCGGGGGGGCTTTACAATGAGCAGTTCTTC
TRBJ1-1 TRBV5-1 few - 15 CASSLSVRGGTEAFF TGCGCCAGCAGCTTGAGTGTGCGCGGCGGTACTGAAGCTTTCTTT
TRBJ1-1 TRBV18 - - 16 CASSPPLGRGNTEAFF TGTGCCAGCTCACCACCGTTGGGCAGGGGGAACACTGAAGCTTTCTTT
TRBJ1-6 TRBV6-5 - - 15 CASSYSPTYNSPLHF TGTGCCAGCAGTTACTCGCCTACCTATAATTCACCCCTCCACTTT
TRBJ2-1 TRBV7-9 - TRBD2 17 CASIRTGRVPRDNEQFF TGTGCCAGCATCCGAACCGGGAGGGTACCTCGGGACAATGAGCAGTTCTTC
TRBJ1-1 TRBV18 - TRBD1 14 CASSPQTGRTEAFF TGTGCCAGCTCACCACAGACAGGGAGGACTGAAGCTTTCTTT
TRBJ2-7 TRBV12-5 few - 13 CASGTSGSYEQYF TGTGCTAGTGGTACCTCGGGTTCCTACGAGCAGTACTTC
TRBJ1-1 TRBV18 - - 15 CASSPLGTLETEAFF TGTGCCAGCTCACCTTTGGGTACGCTGGAGACTGAAGCTTTCTTT
TRBJ2-2 TRBV3-1/TRBV3-2 - TRBD2 15 CASSVTSGGAGELFF TGTGCCAGCAGCGTGACTAGCGGGGGGGCCGGGGAGCTGTTTTTT